Following are 7 T cell receptor beta chains from one sample sequenced in a study of cytomegalovirus exposure and HLA in healthy donors (dated by TCRdb to about 2017). The library was obtained by the immunoSEQ multiplex PCR assay. For the multiplex PCR, a mixture combining 60 forward primers for TCR Vbeta segments and 13 reverse primers for TCR Jbeta segments was used. Drawn from immuneACCESS, this table holds only the in-frame rearrangements with V and J called that TCRdb kept. Clones are partly lost; checked studies trace under half to an unresolved V gene and leave the rest unexplained. This sample holds roughly 170,000 clones; roughly 84% were observed only once. The ten largest make up around 0.97% of the sample. Sequencing was performed on PBMCs. The receptors come from a man younger than 40 in good health and CMV-seronegative.

The chain recombines TRBV30 with TRBJ2-1, with 7 positions matching TRBD2. The CDR3 has 15 residues. The germline CDR1 and CDR2 sequences are GTSNPN and SVGIG (reference sequence). Unmatched junction bases numbered 12, after V lost 2 bases and J lost 8 bases. CDR3 region: CAWSKSGQRGDEQFF. The CDR3 bases are TGTGCCTGGAGTAAAAGCGGCCAACGGGGGGATGAGCAGTTCTTC.

CDR3 protein: CASNDGRDRDYGYTF. The CDR3 DNA reads TGTGCCAGCAATGATGGTAGGGACAGGGACTATGGCTACACCTTC. The chain employs TRBV6-4 and TRBJ1-2; 9 nucleotides agree with TRBD1. The V gene end was trimmed by 7 bases and the J gene end by 3 bases; junction bases not matched to a gene: 9. This CDR3 contains 15 residues. Looked up from germline, CDR1 is MRHNA and CDR2 is SNTAGT.

The chain joins TRBV6-5 to TRBJ2-7; TRBD1 agrees at 10 bases. The CDR3 runs 15 residues. The V gene end was trimmed by 5 bases and the J gene end by 3 bases; junction bases not matched to a gene: 7. Germline V gene sequence: CDR1 MNHEY, CDR2 SVGAGI. The CDR3 here is CASSRTGGGNYEQYF. The CDR3 DNA reads as TGTGCCAGCAGTAGGACAGGGGGAGGGAACTACGAGCAGTACTTC.

The chain is built from TRBV4-2 and TRBJ1-5; no clear D gene. Trimming stripped 4 bases from V and 7 bases from J, with 17 bases between. Germline-derived CDR1 and CDR2 are LGHNA and YNFKEQ. This CDR3 region has 15 residues. CDR3 sequence reads: CASSRRVEEGQPQHF. The CDR3 DNA follows: TGTGCCAGCAGCCGCCGAGTCGAGGAGGGCCAGCCCCAGCATTTT.

The chain uses TRBV11-2 and TRBJ1-3; D is unclear. The CDR3 consists of 15 residues. V lost 5 bases and J 0 bases, leaving 11 bases between the germline ends. From germline, CDR1 is SGHAT and CDR2 FQNNGV. CDR3 in DNA: TGTGCCAGCAGCCCTCAGATCTTCTCTGGAAACACCATATATTTT. Translated: CASSPQIFSGNTIYF.

V and J are TRBV6-5 and TRBJ1-4; D is unclear. V was trimmed by 6 bases and J by 0 bases, leaving 11 bases between them. Germline loops: CDR1 MNHEY, CDR2 SVGAGI. This CDR3 comprises 15 residues. CDR3 DNA sequence: TGTGCCAGCAGGCCAGCGATACCAACTAATGAAAAACTGTTTTTT. Protein sequence: CASRPAIPTNEKLFF.

The V and J genes are TRBV11-3 and TRBJ2-7; 9 positions match TRBD2. Germline values: CDR1 SGHNT, CDR2 YENEEA. CDR3 length: 15 residues. The J segment lost 3 bases and the V segment lost 5 bases, leaving 8 bases of the junction unmatched. CDR3 in amino acids: CASSRSGSQNYEQYF. CDR3 DNA sequence: TGTGCCAGCAGCCGTAGCGGGAGCCAAAACTACGAGCAGTACTTC.